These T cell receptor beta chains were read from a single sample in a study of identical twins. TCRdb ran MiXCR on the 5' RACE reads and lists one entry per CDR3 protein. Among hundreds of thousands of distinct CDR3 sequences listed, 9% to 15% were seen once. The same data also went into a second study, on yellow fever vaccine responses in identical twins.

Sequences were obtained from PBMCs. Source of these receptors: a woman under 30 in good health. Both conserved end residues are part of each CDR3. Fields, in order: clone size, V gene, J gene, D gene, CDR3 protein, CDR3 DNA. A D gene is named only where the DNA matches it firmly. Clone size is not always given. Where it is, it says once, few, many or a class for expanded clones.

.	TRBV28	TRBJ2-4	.	CASSKRLAKNIQYF	TGTGCCAGCAGTAAGCGACTAGCCAAAAACATTCAGTACTTC
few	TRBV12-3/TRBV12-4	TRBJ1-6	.	CASTRAVDNSPLHF	TGTGCCAGCACCCGGGCTGTGGATAATTCACCCCTCCACTTT
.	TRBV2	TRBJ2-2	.	CASSVEGLNTGELFF	TGTGCCAGCAGTGTCGAGGGCCTGAATACCGGGGAGCTGTTTTTT
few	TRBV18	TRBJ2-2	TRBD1	CASSPIGQGNTGELFF	TGTGCCAGCTCACCAATCGGACAGGGGAACACCGGGGAGCTGTTTTTT
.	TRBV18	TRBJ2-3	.	CASSPPAGRGQYF	TGTGCCAGCTCACCACCGGCTGGAAGGGGTCAGTATTTT
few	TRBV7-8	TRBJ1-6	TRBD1	CASSLSDRASSPLHF	TGTGCCAGCAGCTTATCCGACAGGGCGTCGTCACCCCTCCACTTT
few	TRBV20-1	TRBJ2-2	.	CSAHGSGAVNTGELFF	TGCAGTGCCCACGGCTCCGGGGCCGTGAACACCGGGGAGCTGTTTTTT
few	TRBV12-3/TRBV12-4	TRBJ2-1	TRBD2	CASSFFLRTSGSYNEQFF	TGTGCCAGCAGTTTTTTCCTAAGGACTAGCGGATCCTACAATGAGCAGTTCTTC
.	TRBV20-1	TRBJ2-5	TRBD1	CSGTGTGGETQYF	TGCAGCGGGACCGGGACAGGGGGAGAGACCCAGTACTTC
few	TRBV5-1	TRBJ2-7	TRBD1	CASSLVPGTGGPEQYF	TGCGCCAGCAGCTTGGTTCCCGGGACAGGTGGGCCGGAGCAGTACTTC
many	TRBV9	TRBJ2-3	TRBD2	CASSGRPSGRGTDTQYF	TGTGCCAGCAGCGGCCGACCTAGCGGGAGAGGCACAGATACGCAGTATTTT
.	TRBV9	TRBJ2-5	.	CASTSDWGRETQYF	TGTGCCAGCACCTCAGATTGGGGAAGGGAGACCCAGTACTTC
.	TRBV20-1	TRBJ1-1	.	CSAIDENTEAFF	TGCAGTGCGATAGACGAAAACACTGAAGCTTTCTTT
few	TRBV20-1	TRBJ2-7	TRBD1	CSARETQGTRAYEQYF	TGCAGTGCTAGAGAAACACAGGGGACGAGAGCCTACGAGCAGTACTTC
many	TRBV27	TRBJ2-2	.	CASSSRAGELFF	TGTGCCAGCAGTTCGCGAGCCGGGGAGCTGTTTTTT
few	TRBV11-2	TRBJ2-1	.	CASSLEGVGAYNEQFF	TGTGCCAGCAGCTTAGAGGGAGTGGGAGCCTACAATGAGCAGTTCTTC
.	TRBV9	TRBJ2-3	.	CASTRWGGPSTDTQYF	TGTGCCTCAACCCGGTGGGGGGGGCCCAGCACAGATACGCAGTATTTT
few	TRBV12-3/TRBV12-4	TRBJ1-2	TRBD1	CASRPTGVNYGYTF	TGTGCCAGCAGGCCCACAGGGGTTAACTATGGCTACACCTTC
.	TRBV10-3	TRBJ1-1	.	CAISESLGTEAFF	TGTGCCATCAGTGAGTCTCTGGGGACTGAAGCTTTCTTT
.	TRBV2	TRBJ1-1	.	CASSAVRGQNTEAFF	TGTGCCAGCAGTGCCGTTAGAGGACAGAACACTGAAGCTTTCTTT
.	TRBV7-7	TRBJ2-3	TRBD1	CASSLGGGGGPDTQYF	TGTGCCAGCAGCTTAGGAGGGGGCGGTGGCCCAGATACGCAGTATTTT
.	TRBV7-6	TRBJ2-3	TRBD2	CASSQRGGLADTQYF	TGTGCCAGCAGCCAGCGGGGGGGTTTGGCAGATACGCAGTATTTT
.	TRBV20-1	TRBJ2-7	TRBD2	CSASRGGGSTLYEQYF	TGCAGTGCTAGTCGTGGGGGAGGGAGTACCCTCTACGAGCAGTACTTC
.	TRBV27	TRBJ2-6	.	CASSFKVYSGANVLTF	TGTGCCAGCAGTTTCAAGGTTTACTCTGGGGCCAACGTCCTGACTTTC
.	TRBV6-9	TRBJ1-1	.	CASSTDRHWEGAFF	TGTGCCAGCAGTACGGACCGTCATTGGGAAGGAGCTTTCTTT
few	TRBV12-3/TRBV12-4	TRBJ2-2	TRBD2	CASSFPESSGTGELFF	TGTGCCAGCAGTTTCCCCGAGTCTAGCGGCACCGGGGAGCTGTTTTTT
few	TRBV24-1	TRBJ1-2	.	CATRDGNWNYGYTF	TGTGCCACCAGAGACGGAAATTGGAATTATGGCTACACCTTC
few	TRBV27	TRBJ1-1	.	CASSRLTNTGPMNTEAFF	TGTGCCAGCAGTCGACTGACAAACACAGGGCCCATGAACACTGAAGCTTTCTTT
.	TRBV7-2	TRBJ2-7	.	CASSPRSGVHEQYF	TGTGCCAGCAGCCCACGTTCGGGGGTCCACGAGCAGTACTTC
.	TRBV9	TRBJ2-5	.	CASSTHRGQETQYF	TGTGCCAGCAGCACCCATAGGGGCCAAGAGACCCAGTACTTC
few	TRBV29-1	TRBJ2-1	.	CSVAAGLSYNEQFF	TGCAGCGTTGCTGCGGGACTTTCCTACAATGAGCAGTTCTTC
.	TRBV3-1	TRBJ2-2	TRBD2	CASSRIPGLAGGGELFF	TGTGCCAGCAGTCGGATCCCGGGACTAGCGGGAGGCGGGGAGCTGTTTTTT
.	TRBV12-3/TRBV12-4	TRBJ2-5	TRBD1	CASSLGQGPGETQYF	TGTGCCAGCAGTTTAGGACAGGGCCCAGGGGAGACCCAGTACTTC
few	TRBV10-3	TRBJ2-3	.	CAIGGASEGDVSTDTQYF	TGTGCCATCGGGGGGGCTTCGGAGGGGGACGTTAGCACAGATACGCAGTATTTT
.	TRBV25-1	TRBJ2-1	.	CASSESPGRSSYNEQFF	TGTGCCAGCAGTGAAAGCCCCGGCCGGAGTTCCTACAATGAGCAGTTCTTC
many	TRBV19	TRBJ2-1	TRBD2	CASSPRGTSGSRSYNEQFF	TGTGCCAGTAGTCCGCGGGGGACTAGCGGGAGTCGGTCCTACAATGAGCAGTTCTTC